This T cell receptor beta chain was recovered during a study of shared clonotypes between healthy human individuals. Whole-study findings and limits: Clonotype sharing among donors, it was expected, would be affected by sequencing depth.

All participating donors were Caucasian adults from Nashville, Tennessee. Genomic DNA of every subset was divided equally among multiple immunoSEQ plates. The protocol was immunoSEQ multiplex PCR, while the TCRdb copy is restricted to in-frame clones and leaves out a portion. The sample comprises about half a million clones, around three quarters of which are singletons, and roughly 12% rests with the top ten. About this clone itself: Its antigen is unidentified.

The sequenced material came from PBMCs. The sequence was collected from a woman aged 40 to 50 in good health. Some clones in this sample may be carry-over from other donors' samples.

CDR3 protein: CASSLNPGRSYEQYF. The CDR3 DNA follows: TGTGCCAGCAGCTTAAACCCAGGGCGCTCCTACGAGCAGTACTTC. The V gene is TRBV7-3, the J gene TRBJ2-7, with a tentative D call TRBD1 (5 bases). This CDR3 is built from 15 residues. V was trimmed by 1 base and J by 0 bases, leaving 10 bases between them. Germline CDR1 SGHTA, CDR2 FQGTGA.